This record looks at one T cell receptor (beta chain) sequence and its context. The data stem from a study of cytomegalovirus exposure and HLA in healthy donors. The junction had 4 bases not matched to a gene; V was cut back by 4 bases and J by 5 bases. This CDR3 contains 14 residues. Germline CDR1 is SNHLY and CDR2 is FYNNEI. 60 Vbeta and 13 Jbeta primers were used in PCR. Assay used: immunoSEQ multiplex PCR; TCRdb lists only in-frame clones, some missing. The sample gives some 140,000 clones, over 70% of which show up once; 2.5% to 3.5% is in the top ten. V usage is TRBV2 and J usage is TRBJ2-1; 8 bases align to TRBD2. The clonotype originates from a man in his thirties or forties in good health and CMV-seronegative. Sequencing was done on a sample of PBMCs. The CDR3: CASSGTSRDNEQFF. The CDR3 nucleotides are TGTGCCAGCAGTGGGACTAGCCGTGACAATGAGCAGTTCTTC.